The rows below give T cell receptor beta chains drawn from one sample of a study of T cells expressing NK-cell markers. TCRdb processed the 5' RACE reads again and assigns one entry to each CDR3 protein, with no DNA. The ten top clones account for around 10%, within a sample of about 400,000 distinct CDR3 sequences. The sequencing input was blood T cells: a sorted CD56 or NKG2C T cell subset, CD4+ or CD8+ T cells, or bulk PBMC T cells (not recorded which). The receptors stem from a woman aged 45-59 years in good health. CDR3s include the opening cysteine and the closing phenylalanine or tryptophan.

CDR3 protein: CASSLAGEGGSNQPQHF
J gene: TRBJ1-5
V gene: TRBV5-6

CDR3 protein: CASSSSGDTGELFF
J gene: TRBJ2-2
V gene: TRBV5-5

CDR3 protein: CASSSGTGTLGSNQPQHF
J gene: TRBJ1-5
V gene: TRBV28

CDR3 protein: CASSEYGSTTGELFF
J gene: TRBJ2-2
V gene: TRBV25-1

CDR3 protein: CASSYGGGSYEQYF
J gene: TRBJ2-7
V gene: TRBV6-6

CDR3 protein: CASSLSVKTGSHNEQFF
J gene: TRBJ2-1
V gene: TRBV11-3

CDR3 protein: CASSSGQATYGYTF
J gene: TRBJ1-2
V gene: TRBV5-1

CDR3 protein: CATSESRKTGELFF
J gene: TRBJ2-2
V gene: TRBV24-1

CDR3 protein: CAISEEGSYNSPLHF
J gene: TRBJ1-6
V gene: TRBV10-3

CDR3 protein: CASSPSGTGGDTQYF
J gene: TRBJ2-3
V gene: TRBV5-1

CDR3 protein: CASSLTRGTGANVLTF
J gene: TRBJ2-6
V gene: TRBV7-9

CDR3 protein: CAVQGSYEQFF
J gene: TRBJ2-1
V gene: TRBV19

CDR3 protein: CASSVGVSSYNEQFF
J gene: TRBJ2-1
V gene: TRBV6-2/TRBV6-3

CDR3 protein: CAISAPGRAYEQYF
J gene: TRBJ2-7
V gene: TRBV10-3

CDR3 protein: CSVGVLSGRDNEQFF
J gene: TRBJ2-1
V gene: TRBV29-1

CDR3 protein: CASSYHTSGRETQYF
J gene: TRBJ2-5
V gene: TRBV27

CDR3 protein: CSVERGSVKETQYF
J gene: TRBJ2-5
V gene: TRBV29-1

CDR3 protein: CASSQPLQTRAKNIQYF
J gene: TRBJ2-4
V gene: TRBV4-1

CDR3 protein: CASSSLMTGIFYEQYF
J gene: TRBJ2-7
V gene: TRBV11-3

CDR3 protein: CASGAWSTDTQYF
J gene: TRBJ2-3
V gene: TRBV7-2

CDR3 protein: CASSYGTTWEKLFF
J gene: TRBJ1-4
V gene: TRBV6-5

CDR3 protein: CASSLRVGDTGELFF
J gene: TRBJ2-2
V gene: TRBV7-6

CDR3 protein: CASSLGEPPYEQYF
J gene: TRBJ2-7
V gene: TRBV5-1

CDR3 protein: CASSSPRVAGHNEQFF
J gene: TRBJ2-1
V gene: TRBV6-5

CDR3 protein: CSVLGGGYNEQFF
J gene: TRBJ2-1
V gene: TRBV20-1

CDR3 protein: CSAPSTNYRVTYNEQFF
J gene: TRBJ2-1
V gene: TRBV20-1

CDR3 protein: CASSVQGRSEAFF
J gene: TRBJ1-1
V gene: TRBV6-6

CDR3 protein: CASSHRQGPGGGQFF
J gene: TRBJ2-1
V gene: TRBV5-1

CDR3 protein: CSARDSRTSSYRLFF
J gene: TRBJ1-4
V gene: TRBV20-1

CDR3 protein: CATSSTRTEAFF
J gene: TRBJ1-1
V gene: TRBV15

CDR3 protein: CASSLDSGRQFF
J gene: TRBJ2-1
V gene: TRBV5-1

CDR3 protein: CASSERGWLGEKLFF
J gene: TRBJ1-4
V gene: TRBV5-1

CDR3 protein: CASTTGVSNQPQHF
J gene: TRBJ1-5
V gene: TRBV28

CDR3 protein: CASSLASGVGGNYNEQFF
J gene: TRBJ2-1
V gene: TRBV5-1

CDR3 protein: CASSHRGDGYTF
J gene: TRBJ1-2
V gene: TRBV4-1

CDR3 protein: CASSSELHGYLETQYF
J gene: TRBJ2-5
V gene: TRBV11-2

CDR3 protein: CASSQDPGTSSYNEQFF
J gene: TRBJ2-1
V gene: TRBV4-2

CDR3 protein: CAWSRATSSGANVLTF
J gene: TRBJ2-6
V gene: TRBV30

CDR3 protein: CSVVGQGNKETQYF
J gene: TRBJ2-5
V gene: TRBV29-1

CDR3 protein: CASTHGGQGFRNTEAFF
J gene: TRBJ1-1
V gene: TRBV2